The rows below give T cell receptor beta chains drawn from one sample of a study of T cell responses to AZD1222 COVID-19 vaccine. Measured with immunoSEQ multiplex PCR; TCRdb has only the in-frame clones, and not every one. The data hold tens of thousands of clones, with roughly nine tenths observed a single time. The sequencing used peripheral blood, collected 28 days after the second AZD1222 dose. These receptors were taken from an adult who received the AZD1222 COVID-19 vaccine. CDR3s include the opening cysteine and the closing phenylalanine or tryptophan. The order of the fields is CDR3 length, J gene, D gene, clone size, V gene, CDR3 protein, CDR3 DNA. A D gene is named only where the DNA matches it firmly. Clone size is given for some rows only: seen once, a few or many times, or a class if the clone is expanded.

14,TRBJ2-7,TRBD2,NA,TRBV11-3,CASSSWTSGGEQYF,TGTGCCAGCAGCTCGTGGACTAGCGGGGGCGAGCAGTACTTC
15,TRBJ2-7,NA,NA,TRBV15,CATSRAPDSSSEQYF,TGTGCCACCAGCAGAGCACCGGACAGTAGTAGCGAGCAGTACTTC
13,TRBJ2-7,TRBD1,NA,TRBV6-5,CASGRGPAYEQYF,TGTGCCAGCGGTAGGGGGCCGGCTTACGAGCAGTACTTC
16,TRBJ2-3,NA,NA,TRBV5-1,CASSPRQGGSTDTQYF,TGCGCCAGCAGCCCCCGGCAGGGTGGTAGCACAGATACGCAGTATTTT
13,TRBJ2-5,NA,NA,TRBV6-5,CASSYRGAETQYF,TGTGCCAGCAGTTACAGGGGTGCGGAGACCCAGTACTTC
14,TRBJ2-7,NA,NA,TRBV19,CASSIGTGTYEQYF,TGTGCCAGTAGTATAGGAACAGGAACCTACGAGCAGTACTTC
15,TRBJ1-2,NA,NA,TRBV3-1/TRBV3-2,CASSQSPGTSYGYTF,TGTGCCAGCAGCCAATCCCCCGGGACAAGCTATGGCTACACCTTC
15,TRBJ2-7,NA,once,TRBV10-3,CAISEYRGGIDEQYF,TGTGCCATCAGTGAGTACCGGGGCGGCATCGACGAGCAGTACTTC
16,TRBJ1-6,TRBD1,few,TRBV5-1,CASSLTGGTGGSPLHF,TGCGCCAGCAGCTTGACGGGTGGGACAGGGGGCTCACCCCTCCACTTT
13,TRBJ1-1,NA,NA,TRBV24-1,CATSQGPDTEAFF,TGTGCCACCTCCCAGGGTCCGGACACTGAAGCTTTCTTT
13,TRBJ1-2,NA,NA,TRBV28,CASGGGPYYGYTF,TGTGCCAGCGGTGGTGGCCCCTACTATGGCTACACCTTC
16,TRBJ1-6,NA,NA,TRBV25-1,CASSEFSGLYNSPLHF,TGTGCCAGCAGTGAATTTTCGGGTCTATATAATTCACCCCTCCACTTT
13,TRBJ2-5,NA,NA,TRBV3-1/TRBV3-2,CASSQRGQETQYF,TGTGCCAGCAGCCAAAGGGGCCAAGAGACCCAGTACTTC
13,TRBJ1-1,NA,NA,TRBV28,CATHTGREAEAFF,TGTGCCACCCATACCGGGAGGGAGGCTGAAGCTTTCTTT
15,TRBJ2-2,TRBD2,NA,TRBV4-2,CASSPQAGSDGELFF,TGTGCCAGCAGCCCCCAAGCGGGGTCTGACGGGGAGCTGTTTTTT
14,TRBJ1-2,NA,NA,TRBV30,CAWSVQSRNYGYTF,TGTGCCTGGAGTGTACAGAGTAGAAACTATGGCTACACCTTC
15,TRBJ2-5,TRBD1,NA,TRBV2,CASRAGTGGMETQYF,TGTGCCAGCAGAGCCGGGACAGGAGGAATGGAGACCCAGTACTTC
15,TRBJ2-3,NA,NA,TRBV19,CASSAWDTYTDTQYF,TGTGCCAGTAGTGCGTGGGACACTTACACAGATACGCAGTATTTT
16,TRBJ1-3,NA,NA,TRBV15,CATSRVGGGSGNTIYF,TGTGCCACCAGCAGAGTCGGTGGGGGGTCTGGAAACACCATATATTTT
15,TRBJ2-1,NA,NA,TRBV6-1,CASSERASSYNEQFF,TGTGCCAGCAGTGAACGGGCGAGCTCCTACAATGAGCAGTTCTTC
13,TRBJ1-2,NA,NA,TRBV12-3/TRBV12-4,CASSLRSIYDYTF,TGTGCCAGCAGTTTACGCAGTATCTATGACTACACCTTC
14,TRBJ2-4,NA,NA,TRBV11-2,CASSLDYTKNIQYF,TGTGCCAGCAGCTTAGACTACACCAAAAACATTCAGTACTTC
14,TRBJ2-3,NA,NA,TRBV19,CASSIEVTSDTQYF,TGTGCCAGTAGTATAGAGGTTACCTCAGATACGCAGTATTTT
15,TRBJ1-2,TRBD1,NA,TRBV19,CASSIGGTGDRGYTF,TGTGCCAGTAGTATAGGCGGGACAGGGGATCGTGGCTACACCTTC
16,TRBJ2-3,TRBD2,NA,TRBV6-6,CASSRGLAGGTDTQYF,TGTGCCAGCAGTCGAGGACTAGCGGGGGGCACAGATACGCAGTATTTT
12,TRBJ1-1,NA,NA,TRBV12-3/TRBV12-4,CASSFRDTEAFF,TGTGCCAGCAGTTTCAGGGACACTGAAGCTTTCTTT
15,TRBJ2-1,NA,NA,TRBV2,CASRAGQETYNEQFF,TGTGCCAGCAGAGCGGGACAGGAGACCTACAATGAGCAGTTCTTC
16,TRBJ2-7,NA,NA,TRBV27,CASSPRLGASAYEQYF,TGTGCCAGCAGTCCCCGGTTGGGTGCTTCCGCCTACGAGCAGTACTTC
14,TRBJ1-1,NA,NA,TRBV16,CASSPGVANTEAFF,TGTGCCAGCAGCCCCGGGGTGGCGAACACTGAAGCTTTCTTT
16,TRBJ1-6,NA,NA,TRBV11-2,CASSLSGTKYNSPLHF,TGTGCCAGCAGCTTGTCCGGGACAAAATATAATTCACCCCTCCACTTT
13,TRBJ2-3,TRBD1,few,TRBV6-5,CASSTQGRDTQYF,TGTGCCAGCAGCACACAGGGGAGAGATACGCAGTATTTT
13,TRBJ2-2,NA,NA,TRBV18,CASSPPNTGELFF,TGTGCCAGCTCACCACCGAACACCGGGGAGCTGTTTTTT
13,TRBJ1-1,NA,NA,TRBV10-3,CAISRDLNTEAFF,TGTGCCATCAGTCGGGACTTGAACACTGAAGCTTTCTTT
16,TRBJ1-1,TRBD1,NA,TRBV28,CASRPRQGHMNTEAFF,TGTGCCAGCAGACCTCGACAGGGGCACATGAACACTGAAGCTTTCTTT
13,TRBJ1-5,NA,NA,TRBV10-2,CASSFQGNQPQHF,TGCGCCAGCAGTTTCCAGGGCAATCAGCCCCAGCATTTT
16,TRBJ2-1,TRBD2,NA,TRBV6-6,CASSYSRLAEYNEQFF,TGTGCCAGCAGTTACTCGAGGCTAGCGGAGTACAATGAGCAGTTCTTC
16,TRBJ2-7,TRBD2,NA,TRBV6-6,CASSPSAGGQLYEQYF,TGTGCCAGCAGTCCATCAGCGGGGGGCCAACTATACGAGCAGTACTTC
14,TRBJ2-5,NA,NA,TRBV6-6,CASSYSTLEETQYF,TGTGCCAGCAGTTACTCGACTCTCGAAGAGACCCAGTACTTC
15,TRBJ2-2,NA,NA,TRBV2,CASSDRPGNTGELFF,TGTGCCAGCAGTGACCGCCCGGGGAACACCGGGGAGCTGTTTTTT
14,TRBJ1-3,NA,NA,TRBV5-4,CASSLDGAGNTIYF,TGTGCCAGCAGCTTGGACGGGGCTGGAAACACCATATATTTT
17,TRBJ1-1,TRBD1,NA,TRBV5-6,CASSSRTGGYWNTEAFF,TGTGCCAGCAGCTCAAGGACAGGGGGCTATTGGAACACTGAAGCTTTCTTT
13,TRBJ2-5,NA,once,TRBV12-3/TRBV12-4,CASSLSRKETQYF,TGTGCCAGCAGTTTGTCTAGAAAAGAGACCCAGTACTTC
14,TRBJ1-2,NA,NA,TRBV5-1,CASGSDGVTYGYTF,TGCGCCAGCGGCTCGGACGGCGTCACGTATGGCTACACCTTC
14,TRBJ2-7,TRBD1,NA,TRBV7-2,CASSLGDRGYEQYF,TGTGCCAGCAGCTTAGGGGACAGGGGATACGAGCAGTACTTC
14,TRBJ2-6,NA,NA,TRBV6-5,CASSYRTIPNVLTF,TGTGCCAGCAGTTATAGGACAATCCCCAACGTCCTGACTTTC
16,TRBJ2-2,NA,NA,TRBV30,CAWSVLTPGDAGELFF,TGTGCCTGGAGTGTACTCACCCCAGGCGATGCCGGGGAGCTGTTTTTT
16,TRBJ1-6,NA,NA,TRBV6-1,CASSENPGSPNSPLHF,TGTGCCAGCAGTGAAAATCCCGGGTCCCCGAATTCACCCCTCCACTTT
15,TRBJ1-1,NA,NA,TRBV5-3,CARSLFRTMNTEAFF,TGTGCCAGAAGCTTGTTCAGGACCATGAACACTGAAGCTTTCTTT
14,TRBJ2-2,TRBD2,NA,TRBV11-3,CASLGGGSTGELFF,TGTGCCAGCCTCGGGGGGGGTAGCACCGGGGAGCTGTTTTTT
16,TRBJ2-2,TRBD1,few,TRBV19,CASRMGDRGFAGELFF,TGTGCCAGTAGGATGGGGGACAGGGGTTTTGCCGGGGAGCTGTTTTTT
12,TRBJ2-3,NA,NA,TRBV30,CAWCPGTDTQYF,TGTGCCTGGTGCCCGGGGACAGATACGCAGTATTTT
14,TRBJ1-5,NA,NA,TRBV7-6,CASSLGQYNQPQHF,TGTGCCAGCAGCTTAGGCCAGTATAATCAGCCCCAGCATTTT
15,TRBJ2-5,NA,NA,TRBV21-1,CASSKDTGLGETQYF,TGTGCCAGCAGCAAGGACACCGGACTGGGGGAGACCCAGTACTTC